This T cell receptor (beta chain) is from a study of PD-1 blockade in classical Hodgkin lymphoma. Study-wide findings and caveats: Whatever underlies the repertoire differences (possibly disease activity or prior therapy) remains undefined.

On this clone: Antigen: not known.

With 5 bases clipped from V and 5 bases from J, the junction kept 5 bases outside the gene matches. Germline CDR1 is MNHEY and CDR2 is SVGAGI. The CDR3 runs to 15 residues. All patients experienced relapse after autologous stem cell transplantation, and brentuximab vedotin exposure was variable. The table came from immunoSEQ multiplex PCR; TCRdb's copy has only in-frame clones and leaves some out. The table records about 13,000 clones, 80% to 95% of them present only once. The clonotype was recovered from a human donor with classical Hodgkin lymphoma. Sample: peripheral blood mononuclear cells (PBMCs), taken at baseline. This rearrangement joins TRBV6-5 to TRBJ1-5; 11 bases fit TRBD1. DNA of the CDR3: TGTGCCAGCAGTCGATGGACAGGGGGCGATCAGCCCCAGCATTTT. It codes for CASSRWTGGDQPQHF.